This TCR beta chain was captured by sequencing in a study of CXCR3-negative and CXCR3-positive naive CD8 T cells (dated by TCRdb to between 2018 and 2021). For the wider study: In total, approximately 140 million TRB reads were obtained, which works out to roughly 1.5 +/- 0.3 million reads per library. Naive subsets from several donors and memory cells from 3 donors were included in the TRBV-TRBJ cluster analysis. Diversity and physicochemical repertoire analyses were performed on about a dozen donors pooled from two independent experiments.

Each CD8+ T cell subset was flow-sorted in triplicate, with about 320,000 cells per subset placed directly into RLT lysis buffer. Naive CD8+ T cells were defined stringently as CD45RO-CCR7+CD27+CD95- to exclude memory contaminants. Using standard density gradient centrifugation, peripheral blood mononuclear cells were isolated from buffy coats. Naive CXCR3-negative and CXCR3-positive CD8+ T cells were flow-sorted using a FACSAria III. Total RNA was extracted from sorted cells with an RNeasy Mini Kit. Regarding this clonotype: Its antigen target is currently unknown.

Summary of the overall study and its limitations: Because surface CD5, which is linked to self-reactivity in mice, was comparable between the naive subsets, TCR interaction strength was also inferred from TRB CDR3 physicochemical properties. Because CXCR3 expression was partially decreased after cryopreservation, freshly isolated PBMCs were used for most assays. Compared with CXCR3-negative naive cells, CXCR3-positive naive cells had TRB CDR3s with higher hydrophobicity (lower Kidera factor 4), lower energy, and higher strength and volume indices. TRBV-TRBJ usage was similar between naive CXCR3-negative and CXCR3-positive cells from the same donor, while memory cells showed distinct patterns. Comparably high repertoire diversity was found in both naive subsets, whereas much lower repertoire diversity was found in memory CD8+ T cells.

The CDR3 runs 13 residues from the cysteine to the phenylalanine. DNA was not recorded. Looking up the germline V gene yields CDR1 SQVTM and CDR2 ANQGSEA. Sequencing used a NextSeq 550. The Human TCR Profiling Kit (MiLaboratory) was used to prepare UMI-labeled 5' RACE TRB cDNA libraries. The full amount of extracted RNA was used for cDNA synthesis, and the full amount of resulting cDNA was used for PCR amplification. Libraries were prepared in parallel with an identical number of PCR cycles. Processing in the source paper ran as follows. MIGEC and MiXCR extracted about 48,000 +/- 9,800 unique UMI-labeled TRB cDNA molecules per library, requiring at least two reads per UMI. On average, each library contained approximately 40,000 +/- 10,000 functional in-frame TRB CDR3 nucleotide clonotypes without stop codons. After each sample was downsampled to 5000 UMI-labeled TRB molecules, VDJtools was used to calculate diversity metrics such as normalized Shannon-Wiener and Chao1. For the central five CDR3 residues, VDJtools calculated physicochemical properties weighted by clonotype size, namely interaction energy, strength, volume and Kidera factor 4. Each entry corresponds to one CDR3 protein sequence from reads that TCRdb reprocessed, and DNA is not given. It is TCRdb's table, rather than the study itself, that gives the V and J calls and clone size. The table kept for this sample lists over 55,000 distinct CDR3 sequences. 0.5% to 0.6% of the sample is in the top ten clones.

Sequenced: naive CXCR3+ CD8+ T cells from blood. The label giving this sample's cell subset or site can be read as: CD45RO-CCR7+CD27+CD95- naive CD8+ T cells expressing CXCR3 (TNR3+). The sequence was collected from a human donor in good health. Some clones in this sample may be carry-over from other donors' samples. The rearrangement combines TRBV29-1 with TRBJ2-2; the TRBD2 assignment by TCRdb is unverifiable without DNA. For the CDR3, the sequence is CSADQRDTGELFF.